The present T cell receptor beta chain was sequenced within a study of T cell repertoires in cytomegalovirus infection. About the study: The public TCR beta signatures pointed to both CMV infection and matching HLA type. Points from the study as a whole: Ex vivo, HLA-C-restricted CMV-specific TCR beta clonotypes prevailed over the rest of the response. Cumulated frequencies of public TCR beta families served to identify carriers of CMV plus the relevant HLA.

Only a few counts were recorded for this clonotype. Its cognate antigen is unknown. TCRdb reanalysed the reads using MiXCR and keeps one entry per CDR3 protein. The table shows 510,000 or so distinct CDR3 sequences, with around 27% occurring only once. With 8 bases clipped from V and 7 bases from J, the junction kept 6 bases outside the gene matches. CDR1 MNHNS and CDR2 SASEGT come from the germline V gene. The CDR3 consists of 12 residues. The chain employs TRBV6-1 and TRBJ2-7; 9 bases map to TRBD1. This TCR was recovered from a human donor in good health (CMV status not recorded). Some clones in this sample may be carry-over from other donors' samples. The source material was PBMCs. CDR3 bases: TGTGCCAGCGGCGGACAGGGGAAGGAGCAGTACGTC. Translating gives CASGGQGKEQYV.